What follows are 24 T cell receptor beta chains derived from one specimen sequenced in a study of cytomegalovirus exposure and HLA in healthy donors. In the PCR, 60 Vbeta and 13 Jbeta primers were used. Profiled with immunoSEQ multiplex PCR; TCRdb holds only in-frame clones, not every one. The profile shows some 210,000 clones, more than 75% of them singletons. Sequencing used PBMCs. These receptors were obtained from a male donor in good health and CMV-seronegative.

The chain joins TRBV6-5 to TRBJ2-3, with 10 bases that match TRBD2. V lost 4 bases to trimming and J lost 1 base; unmatched junction nucleotides: 2. Germline-derived CDR1 and CDR2 are MNHEY and SVGAGI. CDR3 length equals 15 residues. The DNA of the CDR3 is TGTGCCAGCAGTTGGGGGACTAGCGGCACAGATACGCAGTATTTT. Its protein product is CASSWGTSGTDTQYF.

This chain links TRBV10-2 with TRBJ2-7, with 8 bases lining up with TRBD1. CDR1 is WSHSY, CDR2 SAAADI, per germline. The CDR3 is made up of 14 amino acids. V lost 6 bases and J lost 2; bases outside the gene matches: 6. The CDR3 nucleotides are TGCGCCAGCAGCCGACAGGGGCGCACCTACGAGCAGTACTTC. Translated: CASSRQGRTYEQYF.

The chain employs TRBV2 and TRBJ2-5, with D maybe TRBD2 (6 bases). The V end lost 4 bases, the J end lost 7 bases, and 7 bases lay between the germline ends. Per germline, CDR1 SNHLY and CDR2 FYNNEI. This CDR3 has 11 amino acids. The CDR3 loop is CASSGEVTQYF. In nucleotides, the CDR3 is TGTGCCAGCAGTGGGGAGGTGACCCAGTACTTC.

This clone was recorded a few times. The V and J genes are TRBV29-1 and TRBJ2-1; D remains unclear. The V end lost 6 bases, the J end lost 5 bases, and 14 bases lay between the germline ends. The CDR3 is 13 amino acids. The germline gives CDR1 SQVTM, CDR2 ANQGSEA. The CDR3 here is CSVHLNPDNEQFF. CDR3 DNA sequence: TGCAGCGTCCATTTAAACCCGGACAATGAGCAGTTCTTC.

This clone occurred once. The rearrangement links TRBV5-1 to TRBJ1-2, with D tentatively TRBD1 (6 bases). Germline CDR1 reads SGHRS; CDR2 reads YFSETQ. The CDR3 contains 19 residues. Trimming removed 3 bases at V and 2 bases at J, with 26 bases between. This chain's CDR3 is CASSSPRGGAQTSNYGYTF. For the CDR3, the DNA is TGCGCCAGCAGCTCTCCCAGGGGAGGGGCTCAAACCTCAAACTATGGCTACACCTTC. The whole variable domain, filled in from reference TRBV5-1 and TRBJ1-2, reads KAGVTQTPRYLIKTRGQQVTLSCSPISGHRSVSWYQQTPGQGLQFLFEYFSETQRNKGNFPGRFSGRQFSNSRSEMNVSTLELGDSALYLCASSSPRGGAQTSNYGYTFGSGTRLTVV.

J is TRBJ2-5 and V is TRBV19; 7 bases align to TRBD1. Trimming cost V 1 base and J 4 bases; bases outside gene matches: 3. There are 14 residues in the CDR3. CDR1 is LNHDA, CDR2 SQIVND, per germline (reference sequence). The CDR3 protein is CASSIGRGRETQYF. The CDR3 bases are TGTGCCAGTAGTATAGGCAGGGGGAGAGAGACCCAGTACTTC.

This rearrangement joins TRBV10-3 to TRBJ2-5; a weak D match, TRBD1 (6 bases). The closer fit of TRBJ2-7 to the DNA end suggests the J call may be wrong. Looked up from germline, CDR1 is ENHRY and CDR2 is SYGVKD. The length of the CDR3 is 12 residues. The CDR3 nucleotides read TGTGCCATCACCGGGGACAAGCCCGAGCAGTACTTC. As protein: CAITGDKPEQYF.

The rearrangement links TRBV29-1 to TRBJ2-5; a possible D gene is TRBD2 (5 bases). CDR3 size: 15 residues. Germline V lookup: CDR1 SQVTM, CDR2 ANQGSEA. V was clipped by 0 bases and J by 4 bases, with 15 bases between them. CDR3 amino acids: CSVEESGRSGETQYF. CDR3 bases: TGCAGCGTTGAAGAGAGTGGGAGATCGGGAGAGACCCAGTACTTC.

The CDR3 loop reads CASQTIPYNEQFF. The CDR3 nucleotides read TGTGCCAGTCAGACTATCCCCTACAATGAGCAGTTCTTC. V is TRBV2 and J is TRBJ2-1, with D perhaps matching TRBD2 (5 bases). With 9 bases removed from V and 2 bases from J, the gap between germline ends came to 11 bases. Per germline, CDR1 SNHLY and CDR2 FYNNEI. The CDR3 spans 13 residues.

The V and J genes are TRBV4-2 and TRBJ1-5, with 9 positions matching TRBD1. Germline V CDR1 and CDR2: LGHNA, YNFKEQ. The CDR3 contains 15 residues. The trim removed 4 bases at V and 2 bases at J, leaving 3 bases unmatched. CDR3 protein: CASSLTGGGNQPQHF. For the CDR3, the DNA is TGTGCCAGCAGCCTAACAGGGGGCGGCAATCAGCCCCAGCATTTT.

This chain links TRBV5-1 with TRBJ1-1; 9 bases align to TRBD1. The CDR3 is made up of 17 amino acids. V trimming: 0 bases; J trimming: 7 bases; junction bases outside the gene matches: 13. Looked up from germline, CDR1 is SGHRS and CDR2 is YFSETQ. The DNA for the CDR3 is TGCGCCAGCAGCTTGGCGAACGGACAGGGGCCGAGGAGTGAAGCTTTCTTT. Its translation is CASSLANGQGPRSEAFF.

This clone was picked up one time. The rearrangement uses TRBV15 and TRBJ1-5; D is undetermined. The CDR3 has 17 residues. Trimming shortened V by 8 bases and J by 0 bases, and 20 bases separated the two germline ends. CDR1 and CDR2 (germline): LNHNV, YYDKDF (reference sequence). The CDR3 protein is CATSRSWREGSNQPQHF. For the CDR3, the DNA is TGTGCCACCTCCCGAAGCTGGAGGGAGGGTAGCAATCAGCCCCAGCATTTT.

The chain joins TRBV2 to TRBJ1-5, with 7 bases that match TRBD1. CDR1 is SNHLY, CDR2 FYNNEI, per germline. The CDR3 is 15 amino acids. V trimming: 1 base; J trimming: 6 bases; junction bases outside the gene matches: 6. The CDR3 sequence is CASSEEQGMAQPQHF. CDR3 nucleotides: TGTGCCAGCAGTGAAGAACAGGGGATGGCTCAGCCCCAGCATTTT. The full variable domain, in which reference TRBV2 and TRBJ1-5 provide the parts outside the CDR3, is EPEVTQTPSHQVTQMGQEVILRCVPISNHLYFYWYRQILGQKVEFLVSFYNNEISEKSEIFDDQFSVERPDGSNFTLKIRSTKLEDSAMYFCASSEEQGMAQPQHFGDGTRLSIL.

The rearrangement joins TRBV2 to TRBJ2-1, with 7 nucleotides matching TRBD2. Germline V gene sequence: CDR1 SNHLY, CDR2 FYNNEI. This CDR3 spans 16 amino acids. V shed 4 bases and J 2 bases; nucleotides not matched to a gene: 8. In nucleotides, the CDR3 is TGTGCCAGCAGTGCCGTCCTAGCGGCAACCTACAATGAGCAGTTCTTC. Its translation: CASSAVLAATYNEQFF.

The chain uses TRBV4-1 and TRBJ2-5, with 7 positions matching TRBD2. CDR1 MGHRA and CDR2 YSYEKL come from the germline V gene. V lost 4 bases to trimming and J lost 4 bases; unmatched junction nucleotides: 6. This CDR3 comprises 14 residues. The CDR3 DNA reads as TGCGCCAGCAGCCTCGGACGGGGGGTAGAGACCCAGTACTTC. This sequence encodes CASSLGRGVETQYF.

V is TRBV4-1 and J is TRBJ1-4; weak D call: TRBD1 (5 bases). The V end lost 6 bases, the J end lost 8 bases, and 13 bases lay between the germline ends. CDR3 length equals 13 residues. CDR1 is MGHRA, CDR2 YSYEKL, per germline. Here the CDR3 reads CASSPSGGEKLFF. CDR3 nucleotides: TGCGCCAGCAGTCCTTCCGGGGGGGAAAAACTGTTTTTT.

The rearrangement joins TRBV28 to TRBJ1-2, with 8 bases that match TRBD1. The CDR3 totals 13 residues. Unmatched junction bases numbered 4, after V lost 3 bases and J lost 7 bases. CDR1 and CDR2 (germline): MDHEN, SYDVKM. CDR3 bases: TGTGCCAGCAGTTTCGGGACAGGTCTTGGCTACACCTTC. This gives the protein CASSFGTGLGYTF.

The genes are TRBV19 and TRBJ2-7; 7 bases line up with TRBD1. The germline V gene has CDR1 LNHDA and CDR2 SQIVND (reference sequence). This CDR3 has 13 amino acids. V shed 3 bases and J 4 bases; nucleotides not matched to a gene: 3. The CDR3 spells CASSIGRGYEQYF. The CDR3 DNA reads TGTGCCAGTAGTATCGGCAGGGGGTACGAGCAGTACTTC.

The chain combines TRBV30 with TRBJ2-7; tentative D call: TRBD1 (6 bases). Per the germline V gene, CDR1 is GTSNPN and CDR2 is SVGIG (reference sequence). The CDR3 has 13 residues. V was clipped by 1 base and J by 6 bases, with 13 bases between them. The CDR3 loop is CAWSGTGQSEQYF. DNA for the CDR3: TGTGCCTGGAGTGGAACAGGGCAAAGCGAGCAGTACTTC. The whole variable domain, filled in from reference TRBV30 and TRBJ2-7, reads SQTIHQWPATLVQPVGSPLSLECTVEGTSNPNLYWYRQAAGRGLQLLFYSVGIGQISSEVPQNLSASRPQDRQFILSSKKLLLSDSGFYLCAWSGTGQSEQYFGPGTRLTVT.

The chain links TRBV7-9 to TRBJ2-7; 9 bases are a match to TRBD2. In germline, CDR1 is SEHNR, CDR2 FQNEAQ (reference sequence). This CDR3 comprises 17 residues. V lost 3 bases to trimming and J lost 1 base; unmatched junction nucleotides: 10. For the CDR3, the DNA is TGTGCCAGCAGCTTTGGTAGCGGGAGAGTAAGGTCCTACGAGCAGTACTTC. Amino acid sequence: CASSFGSGRVRSYEQYF.

This chain links TRBV7-8 with TRBJ2-1; D is unresolved. The germline V and J ends were trimmed by 5 bases and 7 bases, with 9 bases remaining between them. Germline V gives CDR1 SGHVS, CDR2 FQNEAQ. The CDR3 extends over 12 amino acids. The CDR3 protein is CASSAVANEQFF. Written as DNA, the CDR3 is TGTGCCAGCAGCGCCGTAGCAAATGAGCAGTTCTTC.

The chain carries TRBV2 and TRBJ2-5, with TRBD1 identical over 7 bases. The germline V gene encodes CDR1 SNHLY and CDR2 FYNNEI. The trim removed 6 bases at V and 5 bases at J, leaving 6 bases unmatched. The CDR3 runs 13 residues. The CDR3 DNA follows: TGTGCCAGCAGATTAACAGGGGTGGAGACCCAGTACTTC. Its protein product is CASRLTGVETQYF. The full variable domain, rest sourced from reference TRBV2 and TRBJ2-5, is EPEVTQTPSHQVTQMGQEVILRCVPISNHLYFYWYRQILGQKVEFLVSFYNNEISEKSEIFDDQFSVERPDGSNFTLKIRSTKLEDSAMYFCASRLTGVETQYFGPGTRLLVL.

For the CDR3, the DNA is TGTGCCAGCAGTGCCACCGGCGGACAGCCCCAGCATTTT. It specifies CASSATGGQPQHF. The gene calls are TRBV6-5 and TRBJ1-5; D unresolved. CDR1 and CDR2 (germline): MNHEY, SVGAGI. V dropped 5 bases and J dropped 7 bases, with 12 bases sitting between them. The CDR3 has 13 residues.

The chain employs TRBV19 and TRBJ1-2; possibly TRBD1 for D (5 bases). The CDR3 consists of 15 residues. Trimming stripped 3 bases from V and 4 bases from J, with 15 bases between. CDR1 is LNHDA, CDR2 SQIVND, per germline (reference sequence). The CDR3 DNA reads as TGTGCCAGTAGTATCGGGACTCGGGAAAGCTATGGCTACACCTTC. Translated, it gives CASSIGTRESYGYTF.